This passage covers 23 T cell receptor beta chains from one sample sequenced in a study of T cell responses to AZD1222 COVID-19 vaccine. Sequencing was performed with immunoSEQ multiplex PCR; in TCRdb, only in-frame clones are kept and a portion is missing. The sample records 110,000 to 150,000 clones, about 90% being singletons. Material: peripheral blood, obtained 28 days after the second AZD1222 dose. The receptors were sampled from an adult who received the AZD1222 COVID-19 vaccine.

The rearrangement links TRBV3-1 (or the pseudogene TRBV3-2) to TRBJ2-1, with 8 bases matching TRBD2. V was clipped by 0 bases and J by 5 bases; unmatched bases: 9. The CDR3 contains 17 residues. Germline V gene sequence: CDR1 LGHDT, CDR2 YNNKEL (reference sequence). In DNA form, the CDR3 reads TGTGCCAGCAGCCAAGATCTTAGCGGGACTCCTGACAATGAGCAGTTCTTC. Translation: CASSQDLSGTPDNEQFF.

This sequence joins TRBV6-5 and TRBJ2-7, with 7 bases identical to TRBD2. From germline, CDR1 is MNHEY and CDR2 SVGAGI. Unmatched junction bases numbered 9, after V lost 2 bases and J lost 2 bases. This CDR3 has 16 residues. CDR3 sequence (DNA): TGTGCCAGCAGTTACACACTAGCGCAATCGGCCTACGAGCAGTACTTC. Amino acids: CASSYTLAQSAYEQYF.

V gene TRBV24-1 combines with J gene TRBJ2-2; a weak D match, TRBD1 (6 bases). The CDR3 runs to 15 residues. Germline V CDR1 and CDR2: KGHDR, SFDVKD. Deletions cut 3 bases from V and 4 bases from J, with 11 bases between. The CDR3 spells CATSDAGAITGELFF. CDR3 coding DNA: TGTGCCACCAGTGATGCAGGGGCTATCACCGGGGAGCTGTTTTTT.

The rearrangement uses TRBV5-6 and TRBJ2-6, with D uncertain. Deletions cut 1 base from V and 4 bases from J, with 6 bases between. CDR1 is SGHDT and CDR2 is YYEEEE in the germline V gene. CDR3 length: 14 residues. CDR3 region: CASSLNMGANVLTF. CDR3 DNA sequence: TGTGCCAGCAGCTTGAATATGGGGGCCAACGTCCTGACTTTC.

V and J are TRBV9 and TRBJ2-1; 13 nucleotides match TRBD2. Trimming took 0 bases from V and 7 from J; bases not matched to a gene: 4. The CDR3 length is 16 residues. The V gene's germline CDR1 is SGDLS and CDR2 YYNGEE. The CDR3 DNA reads as TGTGCCAGCAGCGTAGGTGGGACTAGCGGGACTAATGAGCAGTTCTTC. This codes for CASSVGGTSGTNEQFF.

The CDR3 region is CASSTSGWETQYF. The CDR3, as DNA: TGTGCCAGTAGTACCTCAGGGTGGGAGACCCAGTACTTC. The V and J genes are TRBV19 and TRBJ2-5, with D possibly matching TRBD1 (5 bases). The CDR3 has 13 residues. V gave up 4 bases and J gave up 5 bases, with 11 bases separating them. Germline CDR1 is LNHDA and CDR2 is SQIVND (reference sequence).

This clone was seen once. The gene calls are TRBV7-9 and TRBJ1-2; TRBD1 might be the D (6 bases). Germline V CDR1 and CDR2: SEHNR, FQNEAQ (reference sequence). The CDR3 totals 16 residues. Trimming took off 1 base at V and 4 bases at J, with 16 bases between the two ends. CDR3 sequence: CASSLGSGGQGYGYTF. The CDR3 DNA reads as TGTGCCAGCAGCTTAGGGAGCGGGGGCCAGGGCTATGGCTACACCTTC.

The J gene is TRBJ1-1, the V gene TRBV5-4; D gene ambiguous. V was cut by 4 bases and J by 0 bases, with 7 bases left in between. The CDR3 is 13 amino acids. CDR1 and CDR2 (germline): SGHNT, YYREEE (reference sequence). This chain's CDR3 is CASSPDLNTEAFF. The CDR3 DNA sequence: TGTGCCAGCAGCCCGGATCTGAACACTGAAGCTTTCTTT.

V is TRBV7-9 and J is TRBJ2-7, with D possibly called TRBD1 or TRBD2 (5 bases each). The ends were cut back, 5 bases at V and 5 bases at J, with 19 bases in the middle. Germline loops: CDR1 SEHNR, CDR2 FQNEAQ (reference sequence). The CDR3 has 15 amino acids. CDR3 sequence: CASSPRGSGTDEQYF. CDR3 coding DNA: TGTGCCAGCAGCCCCCGGGGTTCCGGGACCGACGAGCAGTACTTC.

This rearrangement joins TRBV7-9 to TRBJ2-4, with D perhaps matching TRBD2 (6 bases). The CDR3 covers 14 residues. Germline CDR1 is SEHNR and CDR2 is FQNEAQ (reference sequence). V dropped 5 bases and J dropped 7 bases, with 15 bases sitting between them. Written as DNA, the CDR3 is TGTGCCAGCAGCCCCCGGGGACTCGGCAACATTCAGTACTTC. Translating gives CASSPRGLGNIQYF.

The rearrangement joins TRBV19 to TRBJ1-1; TRBD1 is a possible D gene (5 bases). Trimming stripped 1 base from V and 10 bases from J, with 16 bases between. Per the germline V gene, CDR1 is LNHDA and CDR2 is SQIVND (reference sequence). CDR3 size: 14 residues. DNA for the CDR3: TGTGCCAGTAGTATAGGCCCAGGGACGTTCGGAGCTTTCTTT. This codes for CASSIGPGTFGAFF.

The chain recombines TRBV24-1 with TRBJ1-2; perhaps TRBD1 as D (5 bases). V lost 6 bases to trimming and J lost 4 bases, with 11 bases between them. The germline gives CDR1 KGHDR, CDR2 SFDVKD. The CDR3 runs 13 residues. CDR3 nucleotide sequence: TGTGCCACCAGTCAGGGTGGGAGCTATGGCTACACCTTC. Residues: CATSQGGSYGYTF.

The chain carries TRBV12-3 or TRBV12-4 and TRBJ2-7, with 10 bases that match TRBD1. With V trimmed by 2 bases and J by 6 bases, 1 base remained unmatched. This CDR3 has 13 residues. Here the CDR3 DNA reads TGTGCCAGCAGTTTAAGGGACAGGGGCGAGCAGTACTTC. Translating it yields CASSLRDRGEQYF.

Only a few counts were recorded for this clone. This chain uses TRBV6-1 with TRBJ2-6, with D tentatively TRBD1 (5 bases). Trimming removed 0 bases from V and 2 bases from J, with 5 bases in between. The germline V gene has CDR1 MNHNS and CDR2 SASEGT. CDR3 length: 15 residues. The CDR3 region has the DNA TGTGCCAGCAGTGAAGCAGGGGCTGGGGCCAACGTCCTGACTTTC. Translation gives CASSEAGAGANVLTF.

As DNA, the CDR3 is TGTGCCAGCAGCTTAGGGGGGAACTATGGCTACACCTTC. This gives the protein CASSLGGNYGYTF. The J gene is TRBJ1-2, the V gene TRBV7-2, with D possibly TRBD1 on 5 matching bases. This CDR3 is built from 13 residues. Per germline, CDR1 SGHTA and CDR2 FQGNSA. The V end lost 1 base, the J end lost 2 bases, and 5 bases lay between the germline ends.

The chain employs TRBV11-2 and TRBJ1-6; 9 bases are shared with TRBD1. J was trimmed by 13 bases and V by 1 base; bases with no gene match: 8. The CDR3 has 15 amino acids. The germline gives CDR1 SGHAT, CDR2 FQNNGV. The CDR3 reads CASSLGTGVLVPLHF. In DNA, the CDR3 is TGTGCCAGCAGCTTAGGGACAGGGGTCTTAGTTCCCCTCCACTTT.

DNA of the CDR3: TGCGCCAGCAGCCAAGAACTAGCGGGAGCCTACGAGCAGTACTTC. This encodes CASSQELAGAYEQYF. This chain links TRBV4-3 with TRBJ2-7; TRBD2 aligns across 11 bases. The germline CDR1 and CDR2 sequences are LGHNA and YSLEER. V trimming: 0 bases; J trimming: 2 bases; junction bases outside the gene matches: 0. The CDR3 spans 15 residues.

The chain carries TRBV6-5 and TRBJ2-1; tentatively, D is TRBD2 (6 bases). Trimming took off 6 bases at V and 3 bases at J, with 12 bases between the two ends. The CDR3 has 14 amino acids. Germline V gene lookup returns CDR1 MNHEY and CDR2 SVGAGI. The CDR3 nucleotides read TGTGCCAGCAGCCGGGACTCGCTCTACAATGAGCAGTTCTTC. It codes for CASSRDSLYNEQFF.

The V and J genes are TRBV18 and TRBJ2-1; 9 bases line up with TRBD1. This CDR3 has 16 amino acids. Germline assignment: CDR1 KGHSH and CDR2 LQKENI. With V trimmed by 3 bases and J by 6 bases, 9 bases remained unmatched. CDR3 DNA: TGTGCCAGCTCACCCGGGACAGGGAGTCTAGGCAATGAGCAGTTCTTC. Its translation: CASSPGTGSLGNEQFF.

The rearrangement joins TRBV29-1 to TRBJ2-1; 7 nucleotides align to TRBD2. Germline V gives CDR1 SQVTM, CDR2 ANQGSEA. CDR3 length equals 15 residues. The V and J ends lost 3 bases and 3 bases, in that order; junction bases with no gene match: 8. The CDR3 is CSVDYRSGRYNEQFF. For the CDR3, the DNA is TGCAGCGTTGATTACCGTAGCGGGCGCTACAATGAGCAGTTCTTC.

Only a few counts were recorded for this clone. This rearrangement joins TRBV11-2 to TRBJ2-2, with 10 nucleotides matching TRBD2. V was pared by 5 bases and J by 5 bases, with 17 bases of the junction left unmatched. The CDR3 sequence is 19 residues long. CDR1 is SGHAT, CDR2 FQNNGV, per germline. The CDR3 DNA is TGTGCCAGCAGCCCGGGACTAGCGCGCCGGAGCGGTCCAACCGGGGAGCTGTTTTTT. It encodes CASSPGLARRSGPTGELFF.

V usage is TRBV7-8 and J usage is TRBJ1-6; 7 bases are shared with TRBD1. Germline assignment: CDR1 SGHVS and CDR2 FQNEAQ. Trimming took 5 bases from V and 4 from J; bases not matched to a gene: 2. The CDR3 loop spans 14 amino acids. As DNA, the CDR3 is TGTGCCAGCAGCGCGGGACAGTATAATTCACCCCTCCACTTT. Translated: CASSAGQYNSPLHF.

The chain joins TRBV19 to TRBJ2-2; a possible D gene is TRBD1 (6 bases). Trimming left V 7 bases short and J 5 bases short, with 11 bases between. Per the germline V gene, CDR1 is LNHDA and CDR2 is SQIVND (reference sequence). This CDR3 is built from 13 residues. The CDR3 nucleotides read TGTGCCAGTACTCCACAGGGAACCGGGGAGCTGTTTTTT. As protein: CASTPQGTGELFF.